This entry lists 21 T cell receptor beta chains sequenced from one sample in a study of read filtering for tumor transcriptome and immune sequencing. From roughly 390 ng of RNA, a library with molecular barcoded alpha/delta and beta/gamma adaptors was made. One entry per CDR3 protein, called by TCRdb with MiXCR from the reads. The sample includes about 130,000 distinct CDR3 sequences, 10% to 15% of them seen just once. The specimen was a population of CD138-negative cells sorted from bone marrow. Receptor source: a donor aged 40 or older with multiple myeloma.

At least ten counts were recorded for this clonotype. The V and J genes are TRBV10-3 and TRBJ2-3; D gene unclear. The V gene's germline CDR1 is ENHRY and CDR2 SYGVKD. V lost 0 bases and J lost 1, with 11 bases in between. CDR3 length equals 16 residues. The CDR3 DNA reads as TGTGCCATCAGTGAGTCTTCGCCCTCGGGCACAGATACGCAGTATTTT. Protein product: CAISESSPSGTDTQYF.

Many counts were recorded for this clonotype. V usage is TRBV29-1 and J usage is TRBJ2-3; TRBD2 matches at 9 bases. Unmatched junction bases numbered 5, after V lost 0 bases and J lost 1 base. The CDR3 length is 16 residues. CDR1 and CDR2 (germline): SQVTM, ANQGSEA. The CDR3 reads CSVEDIAGARTDTQYF. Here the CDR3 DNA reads TGCAGCGTTGAAGATATAGCGGGAGCGCGCACAGATACGCAGTATTTT.

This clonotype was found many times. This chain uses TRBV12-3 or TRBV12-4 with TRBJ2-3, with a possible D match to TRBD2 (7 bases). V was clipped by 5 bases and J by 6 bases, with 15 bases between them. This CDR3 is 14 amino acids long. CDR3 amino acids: CASSGGAGMDTQYF. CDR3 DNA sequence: TGTGCCAGCAGTGGGGGGGCCGGGATGGATACGCAGTATTTT.

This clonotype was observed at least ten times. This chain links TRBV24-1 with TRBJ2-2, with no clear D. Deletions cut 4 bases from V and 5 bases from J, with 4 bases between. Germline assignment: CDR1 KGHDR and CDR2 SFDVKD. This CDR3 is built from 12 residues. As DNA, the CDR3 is TGTGCCACCAGTGAACGGACCGGGGAGCTGTTTTTT. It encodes CATSERTGELFF.

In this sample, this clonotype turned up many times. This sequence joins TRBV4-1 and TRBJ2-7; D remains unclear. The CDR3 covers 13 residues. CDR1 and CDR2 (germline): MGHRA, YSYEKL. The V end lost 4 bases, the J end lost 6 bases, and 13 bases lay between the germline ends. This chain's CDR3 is CASSPGPSGEQYF. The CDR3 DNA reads TGCGCCAGCAGCCCGGGCCCATCCGGCGAGCAGTACTTC.

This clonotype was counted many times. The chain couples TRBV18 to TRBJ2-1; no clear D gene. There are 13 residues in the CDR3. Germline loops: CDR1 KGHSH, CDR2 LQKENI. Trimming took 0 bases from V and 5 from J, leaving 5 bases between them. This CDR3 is CASSPPVHNEQFF. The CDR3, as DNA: TGTGCCAGCTCACCACCGGTTCACAATGAGCAGTTCTTC. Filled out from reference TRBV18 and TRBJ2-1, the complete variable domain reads NAGVMQNPRHLVRRRGQEARLRCSPMKGHSHVYWYRQLPEEGLKFMVYLQKENIIDESGMPKERFSAEFPKEGPSILRIQQVVRGDSAAYFCASSPPVHNEQFFGPGTRLTVL.

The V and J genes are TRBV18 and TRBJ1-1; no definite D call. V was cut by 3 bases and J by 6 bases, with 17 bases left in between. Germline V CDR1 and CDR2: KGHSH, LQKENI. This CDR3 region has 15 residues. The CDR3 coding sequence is TGTGCCAGCTCACCTAGGAACGAAGTTGGGGCTGAAGCTTTCTTT. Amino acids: CASSPRNEVGAEAFF.

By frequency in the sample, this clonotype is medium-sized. The CDR3 sequence: CASSEGMRTEAFF. CDR3 nucleotides: TGTGCCAGCAGTGAAGGGATGCGCACTGAAGCTTTCTTT. This rearrangement joins TRBV2 to TRBJ1-1; D is unclear. V shed 1 base and J shed 4 bases, with 7 bases lying between them. The germline V gene encodes CDR1 SNHLY and CDR2 FYNNEI. CDR3 size: 13 residues.

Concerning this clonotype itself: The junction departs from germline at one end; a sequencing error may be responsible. The CDR3 loop is CAGSRPGAPYEQYF. In nucleotides, the CDR3 is TGTGCCGGCAGTAGGCCGGGCGCGCCCTACGAGCAGTACTTC. This chain links TRBV12-3 or TRBV12-4 with TRBJ2-7; D unclear. The CDR3 is 14 amino acids.

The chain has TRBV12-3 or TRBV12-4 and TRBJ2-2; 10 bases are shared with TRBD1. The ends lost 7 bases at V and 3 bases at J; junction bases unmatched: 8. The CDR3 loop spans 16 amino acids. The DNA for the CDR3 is TGTGCCAGCACCCTTGACAGGGGGCAGGACACCGGGGAGCTGTTTTTT. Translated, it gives CASTLDRGQDTGELFF.

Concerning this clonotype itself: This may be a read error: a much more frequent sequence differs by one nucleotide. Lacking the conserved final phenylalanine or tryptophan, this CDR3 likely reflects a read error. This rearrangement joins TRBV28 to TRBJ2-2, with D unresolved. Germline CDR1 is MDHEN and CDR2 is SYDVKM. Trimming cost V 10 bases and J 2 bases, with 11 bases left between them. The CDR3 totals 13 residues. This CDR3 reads CATPDANTGELFL. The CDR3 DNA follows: TGTGCCACCCCGGATGCTAACACCGGGGAGCTGTTTCTT.

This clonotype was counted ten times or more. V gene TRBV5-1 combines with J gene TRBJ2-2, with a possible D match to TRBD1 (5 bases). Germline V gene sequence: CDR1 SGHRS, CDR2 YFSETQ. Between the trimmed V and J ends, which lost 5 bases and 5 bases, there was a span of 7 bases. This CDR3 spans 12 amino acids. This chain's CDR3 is CASRQATGELFF. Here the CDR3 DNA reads TGCGCCAGCAGACAGGCGACCGGGGAGCTGTTTTTT.

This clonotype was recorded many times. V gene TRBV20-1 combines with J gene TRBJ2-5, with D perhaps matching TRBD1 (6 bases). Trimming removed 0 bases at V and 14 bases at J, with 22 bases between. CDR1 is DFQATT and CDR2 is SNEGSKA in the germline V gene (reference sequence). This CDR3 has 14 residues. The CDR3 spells CSAREDRKIYQVYF. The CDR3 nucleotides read TGCAGTGCTAGAGAGGACAGAAAAATTTATCAAGTTTACTTC.

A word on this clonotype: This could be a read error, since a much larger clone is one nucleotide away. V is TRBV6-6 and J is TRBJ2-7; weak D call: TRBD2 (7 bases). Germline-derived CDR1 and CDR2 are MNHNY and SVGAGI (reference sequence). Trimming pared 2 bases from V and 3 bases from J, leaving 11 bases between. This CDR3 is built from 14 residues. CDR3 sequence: CASSYEGDYYEQYF. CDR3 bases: TGTGCCAGCAGTTACGAGGGGGACTACTACGAGCAGTACTTC.

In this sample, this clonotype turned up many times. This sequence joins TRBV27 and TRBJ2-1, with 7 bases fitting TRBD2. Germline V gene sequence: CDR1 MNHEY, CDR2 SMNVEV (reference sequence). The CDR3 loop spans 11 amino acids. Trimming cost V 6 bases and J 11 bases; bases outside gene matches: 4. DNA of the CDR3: TGTGCCAGCAGGGGAGGGATTCAGCAGTTCTTC. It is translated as CASRGGIQQFF.

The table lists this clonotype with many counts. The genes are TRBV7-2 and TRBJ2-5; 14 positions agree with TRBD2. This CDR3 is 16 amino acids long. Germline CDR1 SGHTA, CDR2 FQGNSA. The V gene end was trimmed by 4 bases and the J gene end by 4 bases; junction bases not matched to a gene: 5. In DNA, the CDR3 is TGTGCCAGCAGCTCAATTGGGACTAGCGGGGGAGAGACCCAGTACTTC. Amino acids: CASSSIGTSGGETQYF.

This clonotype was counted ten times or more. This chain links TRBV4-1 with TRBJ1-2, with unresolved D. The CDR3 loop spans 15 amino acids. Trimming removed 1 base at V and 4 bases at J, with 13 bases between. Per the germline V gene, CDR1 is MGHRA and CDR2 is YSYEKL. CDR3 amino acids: CASSQVHSVIYGYTF. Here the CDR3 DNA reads TGCGCCAGCAGCCAAGTTCACAGCGTTATCTATGGCTACACCTTC.

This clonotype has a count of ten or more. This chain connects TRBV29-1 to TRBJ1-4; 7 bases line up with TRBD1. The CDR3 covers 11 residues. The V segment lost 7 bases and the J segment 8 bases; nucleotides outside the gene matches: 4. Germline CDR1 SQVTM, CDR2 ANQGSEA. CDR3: CSAGTAEKLFF. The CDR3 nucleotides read TGCAGCGCAGGGACAGCCGAAAAACTGTTTTTT.

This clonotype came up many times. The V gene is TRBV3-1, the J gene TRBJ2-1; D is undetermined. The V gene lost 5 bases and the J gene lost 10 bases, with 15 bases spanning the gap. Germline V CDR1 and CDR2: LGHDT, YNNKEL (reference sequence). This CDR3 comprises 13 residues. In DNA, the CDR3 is TGTGCCAGCAGCTCCCGGGCAGGCTGGGAGCAGTTCTTC. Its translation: CASSSRAGWEQFF.

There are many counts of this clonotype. The CDR3 reads CASSKLAGEYNEQFF. The CDR3 nucleotides read TGTGCCAGCAGCAAACTAGCGGGAGAGTATAATGAGCAGTTCTTC. This chain joins TRBV7-2 and TRBJ2-1; 11 bases are shared with TRBD2. The CDR3 is 15 residues long. J lost 7 bases, V lost 5 bases, and 7 bases had no gene match. CDR1 is SGHTA, CDR2 FQGNSA, per germline.

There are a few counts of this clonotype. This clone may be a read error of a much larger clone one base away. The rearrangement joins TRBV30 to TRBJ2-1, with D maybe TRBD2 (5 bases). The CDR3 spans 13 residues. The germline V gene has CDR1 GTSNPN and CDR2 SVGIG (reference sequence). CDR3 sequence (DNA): TGTGCCTGGAATAGCGTCGGGTACAATGGGCAGTTCTTC. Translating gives CAWNSVGYNGQFF.